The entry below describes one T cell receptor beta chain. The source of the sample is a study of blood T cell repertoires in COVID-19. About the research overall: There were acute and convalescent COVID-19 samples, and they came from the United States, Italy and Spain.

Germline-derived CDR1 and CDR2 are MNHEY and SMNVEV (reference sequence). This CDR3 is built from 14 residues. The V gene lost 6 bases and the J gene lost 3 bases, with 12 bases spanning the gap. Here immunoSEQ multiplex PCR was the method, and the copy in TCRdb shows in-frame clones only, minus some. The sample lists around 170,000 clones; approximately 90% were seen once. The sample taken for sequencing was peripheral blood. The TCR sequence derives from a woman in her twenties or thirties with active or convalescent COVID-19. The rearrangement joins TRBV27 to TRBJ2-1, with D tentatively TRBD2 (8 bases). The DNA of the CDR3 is TGTGCCAGCAGCGGGAGGGGGCTCTACAATGAGCAGTTCTTC. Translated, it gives CASSGRGLYNEQFF.